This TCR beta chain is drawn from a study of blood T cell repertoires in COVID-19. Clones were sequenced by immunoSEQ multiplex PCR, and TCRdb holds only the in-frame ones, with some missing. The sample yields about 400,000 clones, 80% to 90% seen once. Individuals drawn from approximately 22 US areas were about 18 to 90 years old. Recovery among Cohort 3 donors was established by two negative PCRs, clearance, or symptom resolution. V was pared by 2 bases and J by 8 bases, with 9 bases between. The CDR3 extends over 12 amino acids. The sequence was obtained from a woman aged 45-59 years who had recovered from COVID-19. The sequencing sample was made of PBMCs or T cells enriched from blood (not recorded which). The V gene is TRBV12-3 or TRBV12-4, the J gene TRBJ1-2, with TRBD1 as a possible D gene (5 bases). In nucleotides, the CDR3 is TGTGCCAGCAGTTTAATTTCAGGGGGCTACACCTTC. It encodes CASSLISGGYTF.